This T cell receptor beta chain was sequenced in a study of Graves' ophthalmopathy and Graves' hyperthyroidism (dated by TCRdb to the late 2010s). Regarding the complete study: Peripheral blood samples were taken at the time of initial diagnosis, before any treatment was given. An independent validation cohort comprised around 20 hyperthyroidism patients and 15 to 17 patients who later progressed from hyperthyroidism to ophthalmopathy. To explore V-J signatures that separate ophthalmopathy from hyperthyroidism, a discovery set of about a hundred patients was enrolled, consisting of 43 with ophthalmopathy and around 57 with stable hyperthyroidism. In total, 135 blood samples were TCR-sequenced: 40 to 45 ophthalmopathy, some 75 hyperthyroidism and roughly 17 hyperthyroidism-to-ophthalmopathy patients. Once sampling was done, hyperthyroidism patients were given methimazole at a starting dose of 30 mg daily, while ophthalmopathy patients were given high-dose intravenous methylprednisolone. For training and testing, the 100 or so patients in the discovery cohort were randomly divided in a 7:3 ratio. T-cell repertoires of thyroid tissue and blood were compared in over 5 hyperthyroidism patients. To tell Graves' ophthalmopathy apart from Graves' hyperthyroidism, and to predict which patients would progress to ophthalmopathy, the study relied on TCR beta repertoire signatures.

For repertoire sequencing, the TCR beta CDR3 regions were amplified from RNA transcripts. A first-round RT-PCR used HTBI primers with the Qiagen OneStep RT-PCR kit, followed by a second-round multiplex PCR, size selection and purification. Libraries were sequenced paired-end with 100 bp reads on an Illumina HiSeq2000. Turning to the authors' computational methods: SOAPnuke was used to process the reads, removing any read that contained adapters or uncalled bases, had a mean Phred below 15, or lacked an exact match to the constant primer or identifier. COPE v1.2.5 was used to merge high-quality paired reads. Each unique nucleotide sequence was treated as a clonotype, and MiTCR v1.1 was used to align the clonotypes to the IMGT TRB V, D and J references. Analysis was restricted to V-J combinations with a frequency above 0.0001, which covered 99.2% of repertoires. For each V-J combination, a TCR clonal expansion and chaos score was defined as F50 clonal expansion divided by the chaos observed in the TCRdist matrix. Welch's t-statistics and random forest were used to narrow the features down to roughly twelve V-J combinations, which were then fed into a naive Bayes classifier. The Morisita-Horn index was used to measure how similar the thyroid and blood repertoires were. TCRdb reran the public reads through fastp at Q25 and MiXCR, keeping productive beta chains. Entries are consolidated by CDR3 protein sequence, retaining the most common genes and DNA. None of the V and J calls come from the authors' own analysis; TCRdb made them. The sample table lists about 150,000 distinct CDR3 sequences, over 35% of them with a count of one. The top ten clones comprise roughly 5.2% of the sample.

The sample holds many counts of this clonotype. Its antigen is unknown. No base quality values were provided; no much bigger clone lies one nucleotide off. The full study reports these points: In cross-validation, the 13-signature model distinguished ophthalmopathy from stable hyperthyroidism with just over 85% sensitivity and around 83% specificity, while in the test set the corresponding values were about 80% and 75%. Among expanded thyroid clonotypes with frequency above 0.001, most also showed up in blood, which suggests that blood repertoires may reflect the thyroid immune response. Sample size was not statistically predetermined, and group allocation was not concealed from the investigators. In validation, the model predicted ophthalmopathy progression with 70.59% sensitivity and roughly 72% specificity; roughly eleven predicted patients were CT-confirmed with GO in a median of approximately six months.

V gives up 5 bases and J gives up 1 base, and the segment between their germline ends measures 14 bases. From cysteine to phenylalanine, the CDR3 is 15 amino acids long. Of the read, only the CDR3 DNA is kept; its 45 bases are in frame from base 1. Ophthalmopathy patients were characterized by moderately to severely active disease, a Clinical Activity Score of at least 3, a NOSPECS grade of at least 4, and a disease duration under 3 months. Patients with other autoimmune diseases, uncontrolled infections, pregnancy or lactation were excluded from the study. Diagnosis relied on clinical symptoms, serum thyroxine, TRAb, thyroid ultrasound and orbital computed tomography. PBMCs were isolated from 10 ml of fresh peripheral blood by Ficoll-Paque density gradient centrifugation. Total RNA was extracted using Trizol reagent, and RNA quality was checked on an Agilent 2100 Bioanalyzer.

The material sequenced was peripheral blood. The chain joins TRBV12-3 or TRBV12-4 to TRBJ1-1; TRBD1 might be the D gene, on 6 matching bases. The clonotype comes from a woman in her forties with Graves' ophthalmopathy. Donor details come from another sample of the same person, matched by shared clones. CDR3 sequence: CASSVSQGKNTEAFF. The bases read TGTGCCAGCAGTGTCTCACAGGGTAAGAACACTGAAGCTTTCTTT.